Listed below are T cell receptor beta chains from one sample, sequenced in a study of PD-1 blockade in mismatch repair-deficient tumors. The method was immunoSEQ multiplex PCR; TCRdb's version includes in-frame clones alone and lacks a portion of them. The repertoire has approximately 100,000 clones, 82% of them found once; the top ten carry about 6.3%. Sequences were derived from peripheral blood, sampled approximately 36 weeks after starting pembrolizumab. Receptor source: an adult with mismatch repair-deficient cancer. Each CDR3 is given with its conserved first and last residue. A D gene is named only where the DNA matches it firmly.

D,J,V,length,CDR3
TRBD1,TRBJ1-2,TRBV2,14,CASSGAGGWYGYTF
-,TRBJ1-3,TRBV2,16,CASSYPRGLSGNTIYF
-,TRBJ2-3,TRBV30,15,CAWSVGRGGTDTQYF
-,TRBJ1-1,TRBV27,13,CASSLGTQRDAFF
-,TRBJ1-5,TRBV5-5,14,CASSLEAGNQPQHF
-,TRBJ1-5,TRBV27,15,CASSLSVQGDQPQHF
-,TRBJ1-1,TRBV2,12,CASSPWVTEAFF
-,TRBJ2-1,TRBV18,16,CASSPGEVSSYNEQFF
TRBD2,TRBJ2-7,TRBV4-3,15,CASSQDNGGGYEQYF
-,TRBJ2-7,TRBV4-2,15,CASSQDLGGTYEQYF
-,TRBJ1-1,TRBV7-2,14,CASSRDGGNTEAFF
-,TRBJ2-2,TRBV19,14,CASSKATNTGELFF
-,TRBJ1-1,TRBV11-2,13,CASAWGVGTEAFF
TRBD2,TRBJ2-7,TRBV18,15,CASSSNGREENEQYF
-,TRBJ1-4,TRBV19,14,CASKKPGRDEKLFF
-,TRBJ2-1,TRBV7-3,16,CASSPLRTIKYNEQFF
-,TRBJ2-7,TRBV7-2,14,CASSFGQNSYEQYF
-,TRBJ2-2,TRBV4-3,17,CASSQEGYQGFTGELFF
-,TRBJ1-2,TRBV9,14,CASSADAGTYGYTF
TRBD2,TRBJ2-1,TRBV11-1,16,CASSLEGLAGGPVQFF
TRBD2,TRBJ2-2,TRBV10-3,13,CAIRLAETGELFF
-,TRBJ1-5,TRBV27,13,CASSSTSDQPQHF
TRBD2,TRBJ2-7,TRBV29-1,14,CSVEGLAGTYEQYF
-,TRBJ2-3,TRBV5-1,15,CASSLVGTTTDTQYF
-,TRBJ2-7,TRBV2,17,CASSEIGMENIGGEQYF
-,TRBJ1-5,TRBV6-1,19,CASSEALYRQSYSNQPQHF
-,TRBJ1-4,TRBV28,13,CASTSGSHEKLFF
-,TRBJ1-1,TRBV29-1,13,CSVERGERGEAFF
TRBD2,TRBJ2-1,TRBV5-1,17,CASSLDPSGRARNEQFF
TRBD2,TRBJ2-3,TRBV5-1,16,CASSLTAGGHTDTQYF
TRBD2,TRBJ2-1,TRBV2,15,CASSESSGRYNEQFF
-,TRBJ2-2,TRBV9,16,CASSVETEENTGELFF
-,TRBJ1-5,TRBV27,14,CASSLSRLNQPQHF
-,TRBJ1-2,TRBV27,16,CASNPRHPSQGYGYTF
-,TRBJ2-3,TRBV6-5,14,CASSYSSRPDTQYF
-,TRBJ2-2,TRBV7-8,15,CASSSYRVGTGELFF
TRBD1,TRBJ1-3,TRBV10-2,14,CASSRGLDGNTIYF
TRBD2,TRBJ2-4,TRBV19,18,CASSISGRRNLAKNIQYF
-,TRBJ2-7,TRBV6-1,15,CASIPQTRFSHEQYF
TRBD1,TRBJ2-1,TRBV9,15,CASTTTGSSYNEQFF
-,TRBJ1-4,TRBV5-4,15,CASSALGAAHEKLFF
TRBD2,TRBJ2-2,TRBV9,15,CASSVGLAGSGELFF
-,TRBJ1-2,TRBV11-2,12,CASSWEGTGYTF
-,TRBJ1-4,TRBV5-4,17,CASSPRTGRSGDEKLFF
-,TRBJ2-3,TRBV7-2,15,CASSPRPLRGDTQYF